This T cell receptor (beta chain) was obtained from a study of spatial heterogeneity in lung cancer. Study in general: Raw reads showed each unique TCR and UMI combination turning up more than ten times on average.

On each TCR cDNA molecule, a unique molecular identifier was present. TCRdb re-analysed the 5' RACE reads in MiXCR, keeping a single row per CDR3 protein. The table records under 20,000 distinct CDR3 sequences, around 6.2% of them present only once. There are many counts of this clonotype. The antigen remains undetermined. This beta chain appears as a stray read in a library generated for alpha chains; its size is not informative. V dropped 6 bases and J dropped 2 bases, with 17 bases sitting between them. Germline V lookup: CDR1 SNHLY, CDR2 FYNNEI. The CDR3 extends over 15 amino acids. Time point noted: sample taken at primary tumor resection. Researchers sequenced whole RNA taken from tumor, nontumor lung or frozen PBMC without sorting. Findings of the study overall: The study found that expanded intratumoral alpha and beta TCR counts tracked tumor mutation counts.

The V call is TRBV2, the J call TRBJ2-7; TRBD1 is a possible D gene (5 bases). The TCR was taken from a male donor with early-stage non-small cell lung cancer. The sample consisted of lung tumor tissue, taken at surgery. CDR3 in amino acids: CASRAQEGETYEQYF. For the CDR3, the DNA is TGTGCCAGCAGAGCCCAGGAAGGGGAAACCTACGAGCAGTACTTC.